This TCR beta chain originates from a study of T cells after yellow fever vaccination. Overall study results and limits: Reappearing after the booster were most of the clones from primary vaccination (about 95% CD4, 85% to 90% CD8). Overall, a small share of clonotypes was seen in both CD4 and CD8 compartments.

The CDR3 spans 12 residues. Unmatched junction bases numbered 2, after V lost 6 bases and J lost 4 bases. This clonotype was observed a few times. What it recognizes is unknown. 5'RACE template switching added a universal primer site and UMIs to TCR cDNA. TCRdb analysed the 5' RACE reads with MiXCR anew, one entry per CDR3 protein. Of hundreds of thousands of distinct CDR3 sequences in the sample, 17% were seen once. The rearrangement uses TRBV12-3 or TRBV12-4 and TRBJ2-7; 8 positions agree with TRBD1. The TCR originated in a young man who received the YFV17D yellow fever vaccine. Sequencing was performed on PBMCs, taken about 5 days after the first yellow fever vaccination. This chain's CDR3 is CASSYRGYEQYV. CDR3 bases: TGTGCCAGCAGCTACAGGGGGTACGAGCAGTACGTC.